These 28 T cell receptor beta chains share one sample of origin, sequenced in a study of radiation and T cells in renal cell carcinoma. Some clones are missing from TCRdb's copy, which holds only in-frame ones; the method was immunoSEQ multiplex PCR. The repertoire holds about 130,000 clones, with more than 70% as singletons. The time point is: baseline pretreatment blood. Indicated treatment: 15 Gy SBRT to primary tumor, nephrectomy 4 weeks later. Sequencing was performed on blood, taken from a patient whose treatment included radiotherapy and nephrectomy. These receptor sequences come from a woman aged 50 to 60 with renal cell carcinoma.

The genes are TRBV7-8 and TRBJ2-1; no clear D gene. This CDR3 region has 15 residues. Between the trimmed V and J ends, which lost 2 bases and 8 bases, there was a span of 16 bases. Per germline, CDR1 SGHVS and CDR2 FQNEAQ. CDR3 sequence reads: CASSLTIQLSDEQFF. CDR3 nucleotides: TGTGCCAGCAGCTTAACCATTCAACTCAGTGATGAGCAGTTCTTC.

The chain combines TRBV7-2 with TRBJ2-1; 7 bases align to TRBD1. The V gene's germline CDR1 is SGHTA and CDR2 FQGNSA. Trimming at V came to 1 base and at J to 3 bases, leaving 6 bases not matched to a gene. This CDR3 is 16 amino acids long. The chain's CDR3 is CASSLGDRSDYNEQFF. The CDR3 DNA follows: TGTGCCAGCAGCTTAGGGGACAGATCGGACTACAATGAGCAGTTCTTC.

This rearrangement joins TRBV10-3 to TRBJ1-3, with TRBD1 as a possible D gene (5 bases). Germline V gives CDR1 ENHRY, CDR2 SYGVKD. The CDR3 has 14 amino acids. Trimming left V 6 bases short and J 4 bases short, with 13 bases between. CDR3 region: CAIRDNGRGNTIYF. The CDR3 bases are TGTGCCATCAGGGACAATGGAAGGGGAAACACCATATATTTT.

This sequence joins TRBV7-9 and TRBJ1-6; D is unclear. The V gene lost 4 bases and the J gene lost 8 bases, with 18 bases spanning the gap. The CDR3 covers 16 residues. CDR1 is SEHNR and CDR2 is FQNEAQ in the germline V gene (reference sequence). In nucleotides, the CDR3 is TGTGCCAGCAGCTCCGGTACGGGGTACAATGATTCACCCCTCCACTTT. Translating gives CASSSGTGYNDSPLHF.

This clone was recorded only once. CDR3 protein: CASSYLTSGSTDTQYF. CDR3 sequence (DNA): TGTGCCAGCAGTTACCTGACTAGCGGAAGCACAGATACGCAGTATTTT. The chain couples TRBV5-6 to TRBJ2-3; 9 positions match TRBD2. CDR1 is SGHDT, CDR2 YYEEEE, per germline. J lost 0 bases, V lost 5 bases, and 7 bases had no gene match. This CDR3 has 16 residues.

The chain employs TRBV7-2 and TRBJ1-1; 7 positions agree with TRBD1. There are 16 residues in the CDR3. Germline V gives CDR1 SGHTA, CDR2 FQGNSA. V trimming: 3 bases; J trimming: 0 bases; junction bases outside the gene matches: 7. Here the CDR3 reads CASSFGQGVMNTEAFF. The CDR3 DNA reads TGTGCCAGCAGCTTTGGGCAGGGGGTTATGAACACTGAAGCTTTCTTT.

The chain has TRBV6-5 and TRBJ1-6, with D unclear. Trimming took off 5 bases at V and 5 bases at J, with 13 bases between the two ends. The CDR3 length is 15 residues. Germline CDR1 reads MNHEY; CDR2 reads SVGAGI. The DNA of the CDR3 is TGTGCCAGCAGTCGAAGGACGGTGAATAATTCACCCCTCCACTTT. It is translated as CASSRRTVNNSPLHF.

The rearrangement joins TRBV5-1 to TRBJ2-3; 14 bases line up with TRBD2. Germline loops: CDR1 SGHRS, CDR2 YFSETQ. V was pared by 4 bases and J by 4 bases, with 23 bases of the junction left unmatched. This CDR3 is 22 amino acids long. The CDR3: CASSMPPPGLAGAPTVSDTQYF. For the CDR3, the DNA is TGCGCCAGCAGCATGCCCCCTCCGGGACTAGCGGGGGCCCCCACCGTTTCAGATACGCAGTATTTT.

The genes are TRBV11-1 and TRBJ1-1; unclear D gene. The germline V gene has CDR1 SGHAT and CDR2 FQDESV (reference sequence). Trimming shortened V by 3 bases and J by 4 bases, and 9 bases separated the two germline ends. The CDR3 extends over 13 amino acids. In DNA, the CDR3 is TGTGCCAGCAGCTTGTTGGGGTCCACTGAAGCTTTCTTT. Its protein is CASSLLGSTEAFF.

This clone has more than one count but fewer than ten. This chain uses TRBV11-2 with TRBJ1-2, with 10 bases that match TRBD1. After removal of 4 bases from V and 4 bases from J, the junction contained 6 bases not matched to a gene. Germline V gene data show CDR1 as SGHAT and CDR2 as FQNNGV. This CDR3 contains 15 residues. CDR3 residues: CASSSPRDRGYGYTF. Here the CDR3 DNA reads TGTGCCAGCAGCTCCCCCCGGGACAGGGGCTATGGCTACACCTTC.

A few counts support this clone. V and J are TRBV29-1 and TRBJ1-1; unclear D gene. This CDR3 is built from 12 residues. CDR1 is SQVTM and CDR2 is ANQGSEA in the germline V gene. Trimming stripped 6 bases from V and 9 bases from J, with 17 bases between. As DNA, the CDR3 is TGCAGCGTCGTGGCAAACGGAGAGAAAGCTTTCTTT. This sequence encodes CSVVANGEKAFF.

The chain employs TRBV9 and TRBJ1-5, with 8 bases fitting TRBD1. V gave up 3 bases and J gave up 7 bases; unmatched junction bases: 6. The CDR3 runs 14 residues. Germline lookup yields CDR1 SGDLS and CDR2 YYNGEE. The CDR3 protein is CASSDSGGEQPQHF. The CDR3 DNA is TGTGCCAGCAGCGACTCAGGGGGCGAGCAGCCCCAGCATTTT.

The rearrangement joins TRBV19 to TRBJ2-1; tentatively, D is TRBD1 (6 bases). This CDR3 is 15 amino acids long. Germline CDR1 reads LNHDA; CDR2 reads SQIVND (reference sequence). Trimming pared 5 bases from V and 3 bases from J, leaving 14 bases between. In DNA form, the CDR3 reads TGTGCCAGTAGTTCCAGAGGACAGCTCTACAATGAGCAGTTCTTC. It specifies CASSSRGQLYNEQFF. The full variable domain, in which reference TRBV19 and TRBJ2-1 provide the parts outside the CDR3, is DGGITQSPKYLFRKEGQNVTLSCEQNLNHDAMYWYRQDPGQGLRLIYYSQIVNDFQKGDIAEGYSVSREKKESFPLTVTSAQKNPTAFYLCASSSRGQLYNEQFFGPGTRLTVL.

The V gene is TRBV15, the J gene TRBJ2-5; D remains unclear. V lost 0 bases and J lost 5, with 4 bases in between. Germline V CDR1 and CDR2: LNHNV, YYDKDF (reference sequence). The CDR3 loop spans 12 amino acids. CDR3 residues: CATSREGETQYF. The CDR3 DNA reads TGTGCCACCAGCAGAGAAGGGGAGACCCAGTACTTC.

CDR3 region: CASSPLGGNTEAFF. The CDR3 DNA reads as TGCGCCAGCAGTCCCCTGGGGGGGAACACTGAAGCTTTCTTT. The chain links TRBV5-1 to TRBJ1-1; weak D call: TRBD1 (5 bases). The germline V and J ends were trimmed by 5 bases and 1 base, with 12 bases remaining between them. The CDR3 runs 14 residues. In germline, CDR1 is SGHRS, CDR2 YFSETQ.

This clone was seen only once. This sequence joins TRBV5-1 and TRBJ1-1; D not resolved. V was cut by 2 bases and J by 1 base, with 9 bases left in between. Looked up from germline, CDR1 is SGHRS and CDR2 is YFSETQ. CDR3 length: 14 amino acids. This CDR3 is CASSFEGSNTEAFF. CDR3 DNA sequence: TGCGCCAGCAGCTTCGAGGGTTCGAACACTGAAGCTTTCTTT.

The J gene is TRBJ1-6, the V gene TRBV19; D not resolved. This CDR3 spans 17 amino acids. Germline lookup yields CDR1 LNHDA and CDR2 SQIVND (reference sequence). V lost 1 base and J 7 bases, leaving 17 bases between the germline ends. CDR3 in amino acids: CASSIGHSGSANSPLHF. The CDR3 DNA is TGTGCCAGTAGTATAGGACACAGCGGATCTGCGAATTCACCCCTCCACTTT. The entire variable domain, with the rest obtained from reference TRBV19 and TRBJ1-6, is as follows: DGGITQSPKYLFRKEGQNVTLSCEQNLNHDAMYWYRQDPGQGLRLIYYSQIVNDFQKGDIAEGYSVSREKKESFPLTVTSAQKNPTAFYLCASSIGHSGSANSPLHFGNGTRLTVT.

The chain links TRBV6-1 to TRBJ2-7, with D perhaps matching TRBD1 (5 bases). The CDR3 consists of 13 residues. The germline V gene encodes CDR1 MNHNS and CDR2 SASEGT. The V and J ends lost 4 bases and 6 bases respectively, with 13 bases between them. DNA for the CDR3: TGTGCCAGCAGTGTAGAAAGGGGCGGCGAGCAGTACTTC. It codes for CASSVERGGEQYF.

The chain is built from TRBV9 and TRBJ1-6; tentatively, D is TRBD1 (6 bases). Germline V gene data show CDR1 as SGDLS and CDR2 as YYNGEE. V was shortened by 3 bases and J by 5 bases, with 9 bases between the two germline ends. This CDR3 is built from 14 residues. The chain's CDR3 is CASSGDTHNSPLHF. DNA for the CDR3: TGTGCCAGCAGCGGGGACACGCATAATTCACCCCTCCACTTT.

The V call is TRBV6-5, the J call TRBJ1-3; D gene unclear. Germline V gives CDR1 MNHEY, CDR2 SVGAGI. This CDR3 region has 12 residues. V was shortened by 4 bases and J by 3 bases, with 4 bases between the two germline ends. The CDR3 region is CASSSDGNTIYF. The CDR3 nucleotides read TGTGCCAGCAGTTCCGATGGAAACACCATATATTTT.

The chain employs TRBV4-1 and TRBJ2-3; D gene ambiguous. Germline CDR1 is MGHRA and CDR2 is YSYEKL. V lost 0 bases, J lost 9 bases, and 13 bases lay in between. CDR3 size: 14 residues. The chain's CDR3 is CASSQDRGLRTQYF. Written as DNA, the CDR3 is TGCGCCAGCAGCCAAGATCGAGGTCTGAGGACGCAGTATTTT.

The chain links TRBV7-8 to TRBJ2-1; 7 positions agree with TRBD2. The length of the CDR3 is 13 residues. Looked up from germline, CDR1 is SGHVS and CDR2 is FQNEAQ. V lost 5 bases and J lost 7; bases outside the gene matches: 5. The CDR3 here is CASSLGLVNEQFF. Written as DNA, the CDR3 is TGTGCCAGCAGCCTAGGACTAGTAAATGAGCAGTTCTTC.

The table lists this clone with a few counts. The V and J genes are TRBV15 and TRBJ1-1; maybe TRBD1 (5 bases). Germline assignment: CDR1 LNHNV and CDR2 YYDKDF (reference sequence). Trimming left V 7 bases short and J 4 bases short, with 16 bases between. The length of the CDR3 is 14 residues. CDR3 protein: CATKPVSGLTEAFF. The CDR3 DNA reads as TGTGCCACCAAACCAGTATCGGGGCTCACTGAAGCTTTCTTT.

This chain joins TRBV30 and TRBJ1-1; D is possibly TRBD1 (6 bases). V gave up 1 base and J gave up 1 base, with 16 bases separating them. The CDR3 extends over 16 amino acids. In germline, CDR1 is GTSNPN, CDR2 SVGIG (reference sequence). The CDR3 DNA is TGTGCCTGGAGTGACAGGGTAGTTTTGCGGAACACTGAAGCTTTCTTT. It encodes CAWSDRVVLRNTEAFF.

In DNA, the CDR3 is TGTGCCAGCAGCCAGCCTCCCGGGGAGCTGTTTTTT. Translating it yields CASSQPPGELFF. The chain links TRBV14 to TRBJ2-2; D not certain. Trimming left V 3 bases short and J 6 bases short, with 5 bases between. The CDR3 runs 12 residues. Germline V gives CDR1 SGHDN, CDR2 FVKESK.

CDR3 DNA: TGTGCCAGTAGTCCCTGGACAGGGGGCGACGAGCAGTACTTC. Translation: CASSPWTGGDEQYF. V is TRBV19 and J is TRBJ2-7; 11 bases are a match to TRBD1. After removal of 5 bases from V and 5 bases from J, the junction contained 5 bases not matched to a gene. This CDR3 is built from 14 residues. CDR1 LNHDA and CDR2 SQIVND come from the germline V gene (reference sequence).

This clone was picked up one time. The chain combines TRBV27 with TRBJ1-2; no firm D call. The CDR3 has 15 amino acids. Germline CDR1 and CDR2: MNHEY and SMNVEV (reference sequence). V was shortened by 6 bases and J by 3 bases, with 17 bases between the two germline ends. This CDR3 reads CASSSPGRADYGYTF. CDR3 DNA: TGTGCCAGCAGCTCACCGGGCCGGGCGGACTATGGCTACACCTTC.

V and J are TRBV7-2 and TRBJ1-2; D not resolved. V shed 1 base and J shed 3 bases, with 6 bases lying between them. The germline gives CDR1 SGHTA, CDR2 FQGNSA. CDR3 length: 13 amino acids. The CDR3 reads CASSLERDYGYTF. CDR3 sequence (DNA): TGTGCCAGCAGCTTAGAGCGGGACTATGGCTACACCTTC.